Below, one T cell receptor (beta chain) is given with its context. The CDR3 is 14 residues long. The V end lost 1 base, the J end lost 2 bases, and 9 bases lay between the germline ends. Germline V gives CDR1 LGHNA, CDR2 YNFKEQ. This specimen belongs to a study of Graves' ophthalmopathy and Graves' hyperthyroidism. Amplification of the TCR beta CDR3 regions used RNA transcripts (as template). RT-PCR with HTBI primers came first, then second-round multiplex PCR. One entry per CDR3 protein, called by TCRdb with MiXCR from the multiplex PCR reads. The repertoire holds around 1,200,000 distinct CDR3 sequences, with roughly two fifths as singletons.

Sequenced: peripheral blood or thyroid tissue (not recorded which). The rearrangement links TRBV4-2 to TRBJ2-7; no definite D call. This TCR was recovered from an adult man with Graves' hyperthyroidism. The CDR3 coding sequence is TGTGCCAGCAGCCAAGTTAACGGTCCCTACGAGCAGTACTTC. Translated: CASSQVNGPYEQYF.